This TCR beta chain appears in the sequencing data of a study of T cell clonotyping in hematopoietic cell transplantation. Overall study findings and caveats: Recipient TCR diversity dropped after transplant; expanded clonotypes rose from day 30 to 180. Broader posttransplant TCR repertoire diversity was predicted by graft donor and pretransplant recipient Inverse Simpson Index values. At the given depth, recipient repertoires were over 95% de novo clonotypes. No sorting was done, leaving CD4 and CD8 contributions mixed.

Notes on this clone: Its antigen is not known.

Germline CDR1 is LNHDA and CDR2 is SQIVND (reference sequence). The CDR3 consists of 14 residues. V was pared by 4 bases and J by 3 bases, with 9 bases between. The method was immunoSEQ multiplex PCR; TCRdb's version includes in-frame clones alone and lacks a portion of them. Altogether roughly 16,000 clones are present, 85% to 95% being singletons, with the ten largest covering about 5.4%. The source is a man aged 40-49 years in good health. Some clones in this sample may be carry-over from other donors' samples. The chain combines TRBV19 with TRBJ2-2; TRBD1 might be the D (5 bases). Source material: peripheral blood mononuclear cells. CDR3 in DNA: TGTGCCAGTAGTAACTGGGGCGACACCGGGGAGCTGTTTTTT. Protein sequence: CASSNWGDTGELFF.